This T cell receptor beta chain was found in a study of blood T cell repertoires in COVID-19. Looking at the study overall: Samples representing acute and convalescent COVID-19 were sourced from the United States, Italy and Spain. T cells, B-cell-depleted T cells, or PBMCs supplied cDNA or gDNA.

Profiled with immunoSEQ multiplex PCR; TCRdb holds only in-frame clones, not every one. The sample holds about 480,000 clones, roughly 87% seen once. The participants were between about 18 and 90 years old and came from some 23 US areas. Cohorts were determined from participant-reported clinical history. CDR3 size: 19 residues. Germline CDR1 is SGHDT and CDR2 is YYEEEE. V lost 3 bases, J lost 0 bases, and 22 bases lay in between. The TCR originated in a woman between 18 and 29 years old with acute COVID-19. J is TRBJ2-1 and V is TRBV5-6, with D perhaps matching TRBD1 (5 bases). The sequenced sample was PBMCs or T cells enriched from blood (not recorded which). The CDR3 nucleotides read TGTGCCAGCAGCTCCCGTTTGACAGCTGCCCCTTCCTCCTACAATGAGCAGTTCTTC. Residues: CASSSRLTAAPSSYNEQFF.